This is a list of T cell receptor beta chains from one sample in a study of beta chain features in type 1 diabetes. Only in-frame clones appear in the TCRdb table, and some are missing; sequencing was by immunoSEQ multiplex PCR. This sample has around 430,000 clones; about 30% occur once, and the top ten carry 0.05% to 0.065%. Sequencing was carried out using naive CD4+ T cells from blood. Source of these receptors: a young man in good health. CDR3s leave out the opening cysteine and the closing phenylalanine or tryptophan. A D gene is named only where the DNA matches it firmly.

ASSVAGLDYNEQF	TRBV9	TRBJ2-1	.
ASSHHGHPGELF	TRBV4-3	TRBJ2-2	.
ASSSGALFDTQY	TRBV6-6	TRBJ2-3	.
ASTYRQGNYGYT	TRBV27	TRBJ1-2	TRBD1
ASSESGGVPEAF	TRBV25-1	TRBJ1-1	.
ASSSRVSGANVLT	TRBV7-8	TRBJ2-6	.
ASSASVEDTQY	TRBV9	TRBJ2-3	.
SARVGVEQF	TRBV20-1	TRBJ2-1	.
ASSVGASGLTDTQY	TRBV9	TRBJ2-3	TRBD2
ASSEYRLYEQY	TRBV10-2	TRBJ2-7	.
AWSVKGSRTIY	TRBV30	TRBJ1-3	.
ASSPIVAQRNIQY	TRBV11-2	TRBJ2-4	.
ASSPALSSYNEQF	TRBV7-2	TRBJ2-1	.
ALGTGTVGEQY	TRBV30	TRBJ2-7	TRBD1
AWSRGNPRTDTQY	TRBV30	TRBJ2-3	.
AWSRLAGGTYEQY	TRBV30	TRBJ2-7	TRBD2